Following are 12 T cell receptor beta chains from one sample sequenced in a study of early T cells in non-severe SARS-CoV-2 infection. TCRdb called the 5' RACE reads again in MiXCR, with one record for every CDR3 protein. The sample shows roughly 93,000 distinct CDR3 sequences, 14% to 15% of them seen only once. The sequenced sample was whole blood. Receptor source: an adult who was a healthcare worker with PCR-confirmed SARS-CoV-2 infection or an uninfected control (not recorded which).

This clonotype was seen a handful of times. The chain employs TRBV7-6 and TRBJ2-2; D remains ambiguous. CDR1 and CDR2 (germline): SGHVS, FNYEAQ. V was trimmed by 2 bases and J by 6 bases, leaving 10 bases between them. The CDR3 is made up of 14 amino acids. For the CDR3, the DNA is TGTGCCAGCAGCTTAACAAGGGTCCCCGGGGAGCTGTTTTTT. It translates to CASSLTRVPGELFF.

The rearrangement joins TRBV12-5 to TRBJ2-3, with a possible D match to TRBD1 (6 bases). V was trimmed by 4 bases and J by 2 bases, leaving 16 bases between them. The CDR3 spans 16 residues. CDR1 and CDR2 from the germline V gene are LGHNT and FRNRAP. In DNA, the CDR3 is TGTGCTAGTGGTTCCGTCCTGCAGGGGTACACAGATACGCAGTATTTT. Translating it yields CASGSVLQGYTDTQYF.

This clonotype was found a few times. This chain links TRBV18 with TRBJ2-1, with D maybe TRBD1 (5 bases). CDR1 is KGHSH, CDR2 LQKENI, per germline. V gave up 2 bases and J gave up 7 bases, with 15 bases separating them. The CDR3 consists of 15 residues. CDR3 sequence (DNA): TGTGCCAGCTCACCAGGTGCAGGGATAGGGAATGAGCAGTTCTTC. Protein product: CASSPGAGIGNEQFF.

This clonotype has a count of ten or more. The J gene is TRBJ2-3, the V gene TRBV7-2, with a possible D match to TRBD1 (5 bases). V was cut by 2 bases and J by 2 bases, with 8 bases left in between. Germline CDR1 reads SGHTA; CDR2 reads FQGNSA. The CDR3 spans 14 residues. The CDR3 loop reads CASSLQGITDTQYF. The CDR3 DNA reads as TGTGCCAGCAGCTTACAGGGTATCACAGATACGCAGTATTTT. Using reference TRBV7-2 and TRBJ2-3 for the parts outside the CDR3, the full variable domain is GAGVSQSPSNKVTEKGKDVELRCDPISGHTALYWYRQSLGQGLEFLIYFQGNSAPDKSGLPSDRFSAERTGGSVSTLTIQRTQQEDSAVYLCASSLQGITDTQYFGPGTRLTVL.

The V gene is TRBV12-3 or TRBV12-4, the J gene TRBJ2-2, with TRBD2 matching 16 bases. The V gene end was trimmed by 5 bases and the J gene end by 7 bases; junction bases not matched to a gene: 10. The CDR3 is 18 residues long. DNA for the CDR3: TGTGCCAGCAGTACTGCGGGACTAGCGGGGGGGCCCGTCGGGGAGCTGTTTTTT. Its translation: CASSTAGLAGGPVGELFF.

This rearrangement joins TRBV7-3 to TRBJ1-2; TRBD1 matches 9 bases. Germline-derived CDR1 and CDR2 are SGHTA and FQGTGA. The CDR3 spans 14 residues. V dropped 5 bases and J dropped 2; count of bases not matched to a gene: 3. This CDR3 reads CASSAGQGNYGYTF. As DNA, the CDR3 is TGTGCCAGCAGCGCGGGACAGGGAAACTATGGCTACACCTTC. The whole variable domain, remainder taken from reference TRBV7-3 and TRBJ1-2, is GAGVSQTPSNKVTEKGKYVELRCDPISGHTALYWYRQSLGQGPEFLIYFQGTGAADDSGLPNDRFFAVRPEGSVSTLKIQRTERGDSAVYLCASSAGQGNYGYTFGSGTRLTVV.

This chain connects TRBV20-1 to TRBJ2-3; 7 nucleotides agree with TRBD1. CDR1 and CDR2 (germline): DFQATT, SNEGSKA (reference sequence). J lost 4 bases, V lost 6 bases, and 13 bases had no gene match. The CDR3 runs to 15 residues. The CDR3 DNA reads TGCAGTGCAAGGGACAGTACGCGCCGACCAGATACGCAGTATTTT. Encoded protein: CSARDSTRRPDTQYF.

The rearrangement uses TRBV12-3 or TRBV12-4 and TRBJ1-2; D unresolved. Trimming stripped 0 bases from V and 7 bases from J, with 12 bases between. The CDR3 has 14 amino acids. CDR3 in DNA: TGTGCCAGCAGTTTAGCCTCGAGGACGAGTGGCTACACCTTC. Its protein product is CASSLASRTSGYTF.

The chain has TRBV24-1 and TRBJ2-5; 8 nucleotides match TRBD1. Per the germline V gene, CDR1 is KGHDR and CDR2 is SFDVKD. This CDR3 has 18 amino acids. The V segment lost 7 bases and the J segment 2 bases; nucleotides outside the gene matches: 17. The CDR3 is CATSPDPHRGSLQETQYF. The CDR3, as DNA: TGTGCCACCAGCCCGGACCCGCACAGGGGGAGCCTTCAAGAGACCCAGTACTTC.

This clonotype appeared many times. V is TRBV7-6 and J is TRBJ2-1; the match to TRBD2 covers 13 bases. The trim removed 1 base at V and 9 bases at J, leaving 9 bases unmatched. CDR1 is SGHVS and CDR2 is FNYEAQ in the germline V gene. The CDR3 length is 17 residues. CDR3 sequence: CASSLVPRLAGGGEQFF. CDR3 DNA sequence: TGTGCCAGCAGCTTAGTGCCGAGACTAGCGGGGGGAGGTGAGCAGTTCTTC.

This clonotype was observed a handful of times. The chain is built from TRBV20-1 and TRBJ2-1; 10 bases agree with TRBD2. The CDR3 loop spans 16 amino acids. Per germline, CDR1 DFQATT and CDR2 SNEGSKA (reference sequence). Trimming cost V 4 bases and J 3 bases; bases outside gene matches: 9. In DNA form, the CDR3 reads TGCAGTGCTACCGGAGCGGGGGGGCATGGCTACAATGAGCAGTTCTTC. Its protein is CSATGAGGHGYNEQFF.

The CDR3 sequence is CASSQVLAGDNEQFF. The CDR3 nucleotides are TGTGCCAGCAGCCAAGTTCTAGCGGGAGACAATGAGCAGTTCTTC. This chain uses TRBV3-1 with TRBJ2-1, with 10 bases fitting TRBD2. This CDR3 spans 15 amino acids. V trimming: 1 base; J trimming: 5 bases; junction bases outside the gene matches: 2. Germline assignment: CDR1 LGHDT and CDR2 YNNKEL (reference sequence).